This T cell receptor beta chain comes out of a study of T cell repertoires in ileal Crohn's disease. Study-level information: At surgery, under 40% of patients smoked, with median disease duration 7.9 years. The study's findings and limits: Active smokers at surgery had more clonal expansions than non-smokers.

This CDR3 contains 16 residues. J was trimmed by 6 bases and V by 6 bases; bases with no gene match: 9. Germline V gene lookup returns CDR1 MDHEN and CDR2 SYDVKM. Concerning this clone itself: The antigen remains undetermined.

TCRB immunosequencing input was roughly 500 nanograms of biopsy DNA per sample. TCRdb's copy holds only in-frame clones and misses some; the assay was immunoSEQ multiplex PCR. The table lists about 17,000 clones, 60% of them singletons. This receptor was obtained from an adult with Crohn's disease. Material for sequencing was ileal tissue. The chain combines TRBV28 with TRBJ1-5; 12 bases agree with TRBD1. The CDR3 DNA reads TGTGCCAGCAGGCCCGGGACAGGGGGCGCGGTTCAGCCCCAGCATTTT. Residues: CASRPGTGGAVQPQHF.